Described below is a single TCR beta chain sequence and its context. The record originates from a study of blood T cell repertoires in COVID-19. For the study at large: Acute-phase and convalescent COVID-19 samples originated in the United States, Italy and Spain.

J lost 3 bases, V lost 4 bases, and 18 bases had no gene match. Germline CDR1 is SGHAT and CDR2 is FQNNGV. The CDR3 runs 18 residues. In the authors' workflow: Amplification of reference gene primers provided the estimated nucleated cell counts. Some clones are missing from TCRdb's copy, which holds only in-frame ones; the method was immunoSEQ multiplex PCR. The V and J calls and the clone size are those of that table, but D and trimming were determined from the DNA. In the table there are 200,000 to 300,000 clones, around 86% of which are singletons. The sequence came from a man aged 35 to 55 who had recovered from COVID-19. Sequencing used peripheral blood. The chain joins TRBV11-2 to TRBJ2-7; TRBD2 agrees at 7 bases. The CDR3 bases are TGTGCCAGCAGCTCCCTTAGCGTTTGGGGAGGGGTGGTCTACGAGCAGTACTTC. Amino acid sequence: CASSSLSVWGGVVYEQYF.